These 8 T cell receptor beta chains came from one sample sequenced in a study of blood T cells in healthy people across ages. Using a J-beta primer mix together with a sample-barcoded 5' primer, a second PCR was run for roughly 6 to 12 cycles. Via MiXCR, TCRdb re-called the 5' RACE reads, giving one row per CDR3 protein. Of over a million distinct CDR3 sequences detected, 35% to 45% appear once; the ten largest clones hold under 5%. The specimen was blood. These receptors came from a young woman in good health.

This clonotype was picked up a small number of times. CDR3 DNA sequence: TGTGCCAGCAACCCGGACAGGGCATACTCCTACGAGCAGTACTTC. Encoded protein: CASNPDRAYSYEQYF. The chain joins TRBV28 to TRBJ2-7; 8 bases match TRBD1. The CDR3 is 15 residues long. V dropped 7 bases and J dropped 0; count of bases not matched to a gene: 8. Germline V CDR1 and CDR2: MDHEN, SYDVKM.

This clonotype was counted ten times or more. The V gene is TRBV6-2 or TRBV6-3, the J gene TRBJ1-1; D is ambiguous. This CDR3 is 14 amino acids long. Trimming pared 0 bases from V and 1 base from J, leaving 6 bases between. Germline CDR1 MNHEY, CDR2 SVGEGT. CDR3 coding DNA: TGTGCCAGCAGTTACTCGTTGGGGAACACTGAAGCTTTCTTT. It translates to CASSYSLGNTEAFF.

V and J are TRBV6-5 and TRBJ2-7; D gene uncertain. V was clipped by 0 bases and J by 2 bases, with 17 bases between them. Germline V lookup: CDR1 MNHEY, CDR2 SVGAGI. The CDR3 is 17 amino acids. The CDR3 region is CASSYSYLEARTYEQYF. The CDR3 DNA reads TGTGCCAGCAGTTACTCGTATCTCGAGGCAAGGACCTACGAGCAGTACTTC.

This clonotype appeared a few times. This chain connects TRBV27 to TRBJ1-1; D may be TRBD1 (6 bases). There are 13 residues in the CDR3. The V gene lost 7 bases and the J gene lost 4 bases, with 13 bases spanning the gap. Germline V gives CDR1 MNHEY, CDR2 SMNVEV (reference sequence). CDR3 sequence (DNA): TGTGCCAGCAAACAGGGCCTCGGCACTGAAGCTTTCTTT. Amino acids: CASKQGLGTEAFF.

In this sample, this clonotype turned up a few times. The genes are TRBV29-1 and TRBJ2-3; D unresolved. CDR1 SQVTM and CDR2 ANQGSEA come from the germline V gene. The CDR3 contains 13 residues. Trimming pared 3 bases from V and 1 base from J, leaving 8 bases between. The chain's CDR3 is CSVESAGTDTQYF. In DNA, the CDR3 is TGCAGCGTTGAGTCGGCGGGCACAGATACGCAGTATTTT.

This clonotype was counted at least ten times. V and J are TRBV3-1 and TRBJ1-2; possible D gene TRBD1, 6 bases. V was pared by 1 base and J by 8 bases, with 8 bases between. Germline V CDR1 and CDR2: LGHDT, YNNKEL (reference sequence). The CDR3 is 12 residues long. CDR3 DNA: TGTGCCAGCAGCCAAGTCGGGGGCGGCTACACCTTC. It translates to CASSQVGGGYTF.

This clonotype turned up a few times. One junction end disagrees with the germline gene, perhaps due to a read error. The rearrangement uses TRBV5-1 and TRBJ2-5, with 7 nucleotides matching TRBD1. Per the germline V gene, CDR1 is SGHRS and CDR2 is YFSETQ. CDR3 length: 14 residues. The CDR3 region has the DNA TGTGCCAGCAGCTTGGGACAGCGGCAAGAGACCCAGTACTTC. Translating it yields CASSLGQRQETQYF.

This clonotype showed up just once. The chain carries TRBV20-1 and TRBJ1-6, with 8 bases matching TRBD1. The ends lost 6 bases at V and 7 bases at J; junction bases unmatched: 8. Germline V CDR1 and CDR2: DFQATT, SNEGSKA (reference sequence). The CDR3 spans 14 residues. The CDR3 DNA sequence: TGCAGTGCCCGGACAGGGTGGGTCAATTCACCCCTCCACTTT. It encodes CSARTGWVNSPLHF.